Listed below are T cell receptor beta chains from one sample, sequenced in a study of T cell responses to AZD1222 COVID-19 vaccine. Method: immunoSEQ multiplex PCR; TCRdb's copy keeps in-frame clones and lacks some. The sample yields about 130,000 clones, about nine tenths seen once. The sequences come from peripheral blood, collected 28 days after the second AZD1222 dose. These receptors came from an adult who received the AZD1222 COVID-19 vaccine. CDR3s include the opening cysteine and the closing phenylalanine or tryptophan. A D gene is named only where the DNA matches it firmly. Part of the rows lack a size; the others show once, few, many or a class for expanded clones.

j_call clone_size d_call v_call cdr3_aa cdr3_nt
TRBJ1-2 NA NA TRBV6-2/TRBV6-3 CASSSIGAAIYGYTF TGTGCCAGCAGTTCTATTGGGGCGGCGATCTATGGCTACACCTTC
TRBJ2-5 NA NA TRBV3-1/TRBV3-2 CASSQRAWETQYF TGTGCCAGCAGCCAAAGGGCCTGGGAGACCCAGTACTTC
TRBJ1-3 NA TRBD1 TRBV5-1 CASSLVGTGVPLSGNTIYF TGCGCCAGCAGCTTAGTCGGGACAGGGGTCCCCCTCTCTGGAAACACCATATATTTT
TRBJ2-5 NA NA TRBV24-1 CATSESETQYF TGTGCCACCAGTGAGTCCGAGACCCAGTACTTC
TRBJ1-4 NA NA TRBV5-1 CASSAQENRAGVF TGCGCCAGCAGTGCACAGGAGAACAGGGCAGGGGTTTTT
TRBJ1-4 NA NA TRBV2 CASSGEVDGKKLFF TGTGCCAGCAGCGGGGAAGTCGACGGAAAAAAGCTGTTTTTT
TRBJ1-2 NA NA TRBV2 CASSEALRIRGNSGYTF TGTGCCAGCAGTGAAGCGCTTCGTATCCGGGGGAACAGTGGCTACACCTTC
TRBJ1-6 NA NA TRBV6-5 CASGSRRTLKSPLHF TGTGCCAGCGGATCCCGGAGGACATTGAAGTCACCCCTCCACTTT
TRBJ1-4 NA NA TRBV29-1 CSVEKDVGREKLFF TGCAGCGTTGAGAAGGACGTGGGGAGGGAAAAACTGTTTTTT
TRBJ2-1 NA NA TRBV29-1 CSVHGGLFYNEQFF TGCAGCGTTCACGGGGGTCTGTTCTACAATGAGCAGTTCTTC
TRBJ2-1 NA TRBD2 TRBV27 CASSPGGRPIGNEQFF TGTGCCAGCAGCCCGGGGGGACGACCAATAGGAAATGAGCAGTTCTTC
TRBJ1-1 NA NA TRBV12-3/TRBV12-4 CASSPRVLGGAFF TGTGCCAGCAGTCCCCGGGTCCTTGGAGGGGCTTTCTTT
TRBJ1-3 NA NA TRBV6-4 CASSESMTTALPGTIYF TGTGCCAGCAGTGAGTCCATGACGACCGCTCTCCCGGGCACCATATATTTT
TRBJ1-1 NA NA TRBV2 CARIGTEAFF TGTGCCAGGATAGGCACTGAAGCTTTCTTT
TRBJ1-1 few NA TRBV19 CASSIFSMAEAFF TGTGCCAGTAGTATCTTTTCGATGGCTGAAGCTTTCTTT
TRBJ2-7 NA TRBD1 TRBV5-1 CASRTGGSYEQYF TGCGCCTCCCGGACAGGGGGCTCCTACGAGCAGTACTTC
TRBJ2-5 NA TRBD2 TRBV5-1 CASSLGETSGHETQYF TGCGCCAGCAGCTTGGGGGAGACTAGCGGGCATGAGACCCAGTACTTC
TRBJ1-1 NA NA TRBV7-3 CASSLRLGGTEAFF TGTGCCAGCAGCTTAAGGCTGGGGGGCACTGAAGCTTTCTTT
TRBJ1-1 once NA TRBV11-2 CASSSSWDWNTEAFF TGTGCCAGCAGCTCATCATGGGACTGGAACACTGAAGCTTTCTTT
TRBJ1-1 NA NA TRBV30 CAWHKGLSGTEAFF TGTGCCTGGCATAAGGGCCTCTCGGGAACTGAAGCTTTCTTT
TRBJ2-7 NA NA TRBV7-2 CASSLGFYEQYF TGTGCCAGCAGCTTAGGATTTTACGAGCAGTACTTC
TRBJ2-1 NA TRBD2 TRBV11-2 CAGRSSGKNEQFF TGTGCCGGACGGTCTAGCGGGAAGAATGAGCAGTTCTTC
TRBJ1-3 once NA TRBV5-4 CASSLGRPASGNTIYF TGTGCCAGCAGCTTGGGCCGGCCCGCCTCTGGAAACACCATATATTTT